Presented here are 6 T cell receptor beta chains from one specimen sequenced in a study of human T cells and chemical hapten exposure. The time point denotes: patch test 1, 2 weeks after DPC sensitization. Specified treatment: therapeutic diphenylcyclopropenone sensitization with weekly scalp DPC. Via MiXCR, TCRdb re-called the RACE reads, giving one row per CDR3 protein. The sample lists tens of thousands of distinct CDR3 sequences; around 10% were seen once. Sequencing was performed on whole blood, taken in connection with sensitization to the hapten diphenylcyclopropenone (DPC). These receptor sequences come from a woman in her 50s with alopecia areata. Some clones in this sample may be carry-over from other donors' samples.

This clonotype has ten or more counts. The V call is TRBV7-9, the J call TRBJ2-2, with 7 bases identical to TRBD2. This CDR3 is 16 amino acids long. The V segment lost 0 bases and the J segment 4 bases; nucleotides outside the gene matches: 5. Germline V gene data show CDR1 as SEHNR and CDR2 as FQNEAQ (reference sequence). Here the CDR3 reads CASSLAPAGRTGELFF. CDR3 bases: TGTGCCAGCAGCTTAGCTCCAGCGGGGCGCACCGGGGAGCTGTTTTTT.

This clonotype showed up many times. The CDR3 loop is CASSLDRGHGYTF. For the CDR3, the DNA is TGTGCCAGCAGCTTGGACAGGGGACATGGCTACACCTTC. The chain recombines TRBV5-4 with TRBJ1-2, with 7 bases aligning to TRBD1. In germline, CDR1 is SGHNT, CDR2 YYREEE (reference sequence). Trimming cost V 0 bases and J 6 bases; bases outside gene matches: 2. This CDR3 is 13 amino acids long.

The rearrangement uses TRBV4-3 and TRBJ2-1; D tentatively fits TRBD1 or TRBD2 (5 bases each). The CDR3 contains 13 residues. CDR1 is LGHNA and CDR2 is YSLEER in the germline V gene. V was clipped by 2 bases and J by 6 bases, with 8 bases between them. The CDR3 loop is CASSQRDRNEQFF. CDR3 coding DNA: TGCGCCAGCAGCCAAAGGGACCGCAATGAGCAGTTCTTC.

This clonotype has ten or more counts. The chain has TRBV30 and TRBJ1-2; D is unresolved. The germline gives CDR1 GTSNPN, CDR2 SVGIG (reference sequence). The length of the CDR3 is 15 residues. V lost 2 bases and J lost 2, with 15 bases in between. CDR3 residues: CAWSPQAGRNYGYTF. In DNA, the CDR3 is TGTGCCTGGAGTCCTCAGGCTGGAAGGAACTATGGCTACACCTTC.

This clonotype was found many times. The chain employs TRBV9 and TRBJ1-3; unclear D gene. Germline assignment: CDR1 SGDLS and CDR2 YYNGEE. Trimming took 4 bases from V and 0 from J, leaving 17 bases between them. There are 17 residues in the CDR3. DNA for the CDR3: TGTGCCAGCAGCCTCCGAGGACTGTCGAGCTCTGGAAACACCATATATTTT. This encodes CASSLRGLSSSGNTIYF. The whole variable domain, remainder taken from reference TRBV9 and TRBJ1-3, is DSGVTQTPKHLITATGQRVTLRCSPRSGDLSVYWYQQSLDQGLQFLIQYYNGEERAKGNILERFSAQQFPDLHSELNLSSLELGDSALYFCASSLRGLSSSGNTIYFGEGSWLTVV.

In its sample, this clonotype was seen a few times. The V call is TRBV19, the J call TRBJ2-2, with D possibly TRBD2 on 6 matching bases. V shed 11 bases and J shed 6 bases, with 22 bases lying between them. Germline V gene sequence: CDR1 LNHDA, CDR2 SQIVND (reference sequence). The CDR3 is 15 amino acids. CDR3 sequence: CASSLAGLDPGELFF. CDR3 in DNA: TGTGCCTCATCCCTGGCGGGACTCGATCCCGGGGAGCTGTTTTTT.